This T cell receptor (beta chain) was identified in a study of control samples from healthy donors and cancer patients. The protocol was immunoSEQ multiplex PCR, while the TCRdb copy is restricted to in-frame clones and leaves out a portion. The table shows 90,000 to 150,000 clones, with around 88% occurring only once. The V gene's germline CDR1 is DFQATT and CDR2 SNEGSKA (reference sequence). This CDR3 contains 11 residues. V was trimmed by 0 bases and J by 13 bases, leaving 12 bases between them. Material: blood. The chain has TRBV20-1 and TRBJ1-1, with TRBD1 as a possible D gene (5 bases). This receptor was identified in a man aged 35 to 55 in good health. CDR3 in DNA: TGCAGTGCTAGAGATTTGACAGTTGGTTTCTTT. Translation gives CSARDLTVGFF.